These T cell receptor beta chains were read from a single sample in a study of blood T cell repertoires in COVID-19. The repertoire was sequenced with immunoSEQ multiplex PCR; TCRdb's copy has only in-frame clones and lacks some. The data hold roughly 130,000 clones, with about 90% observed a single time. Sequences were obtained from peripheral blood. Every receptor here comes from a woman aged 55-69 years with acute or convalescent COVID-19. The CDR3 runs from the conserved cysteine through the conserved F or W. A D gene is named only where the DNA matches it firmly. Size is stated for part of the rows, as once, few or many counts, or as a class when the clone is expanded.

cdr3_aa: CASSSEGTAPYLPGGYTF
cdr3_nt: TGTGCCAGCAGCTCGGAGGGGACAGCACCCTATTTACCGGGGGGCTACACCTTC
j_call: TRBJ1-2
d_call: TRBD1
clone_size: .
v_call: TRBV11-2

cdr3_aa: CASSSPQGSNQPQHF
cdr3_nt: TGTGCCAGCAGCTCACCCCAGGGATCCAATCAGCCCCAGCATTTT
j_call: TRBJ1-5
d_call: .
clone_size: .
v_call: TRBV28

cdr3_aa: CASQAGRYTGELFF
cdr3_nt: TGTGCCTCCCAAGCAGGGAGGTACACCGGGGAGCTGTTTTTT
j_call: TRBJ2-2
d_call: .
clone_size: .
v_call: TRBV19

cdr3_aa: CASSQVTGTGGSYGYTF
cdr3_nt: TGCGCCAGCAGCCAAGTTACGGGGACAGGGGGATCCTATGGCTACACCTTC
j_call: TRBJ1-2
d_call: TRBD1
clone_size: .
v_call: TRBV4-1

cdr3_aa: CASSLSWDSLAYEQYF
cdr3_nt: TGTGCCAGCAGTTTATCCTGGGACAGTCTTGCCTACGAGCAGTACTTC
j_call: TRBJ2-7
d_call: TRBD1
clone_size: .
v_call: TRBV27

cdr3_aa: CASSEFGQITGELFF
cdr3_nt: TGTGCCAGCAGTGAATTTGGACAGATCACCGGGGAGCTGTTTTTT
j_call: TRBJ2-2
d_call: .
clone_size: .
v_call: TRBV6-1

cdr3_aa: CATSRTNYGYTF
cdr3_nt: TGTGCCACGTCCAGGACTAACTATGGCTACACCTTC
j_call: TRBJ1-2
d_call: .
clone_size: .
v_call: TRBV2

cdr3_aa: CASRFRGLTEAFF
cdr3_nt: TGTGCCAGCAGGTTCCGGGGTCTGACTGAAGCTTTCTTT
j_call: TRBJ1-1
d_call: .
clone_size: .
v_call: TRBV7-8

cdr3_aa: CASSLVGVNYGYTF
cdr3_nt: TGTGCCAGCAGCTTAGTCGGGGTGAACTATGGCTACACCTTC
j_call: TRBJ1-2
d_call: .
clone_size: .
v_call: TRBV7-9

cdr3_aa: CASSRRVFNTGELFF
cdr3_nt: TGTGCCAGCAGCCGCCGGGTCTTCAACACCGGGGAGCTGTTTTTT
j_call: TRBJ2-2
d_call: .
clone_size: .
v_call: TRBV7-2

cdr3_aa: CASSWTPGGLDQETQYF
cdr3_nt: TGTGCCAGCAGCTGGACCCCAGGGGGCCTAGACCAAGAGACCCAGTACTTC
j_call: TRBJ2-5
d_call: TRBD1
clone_size: .
v_call: TRBV28

cdr3_aa: CASSLTGVDGYTF
cdr3_nt: TGTGCCAGCAGCCTTACAGGGGTAGATGGCTACACCTTC
j_call: TRBJ1-2
d_call: TRBD1
clone_size: .
v_call: TRBV7-9

cdr3_aa: CASSQDPYGRAQDTQYF
cdr3_nt: TGCGCCAGCAGCCAAGATCCCTACGGGAGGGCCCAAGATACGCAGTATTTT
j_call: TRBJ2-3
d_call: TRBD2
clone_size: .
v_call: TRBV4-1

cdr3_aa: CASSQPTGELFF
cdr3_nt: TGTGCCAGCAGCCAACCAACCGGGGAGCTGTTTTTT
j_call: TRBJ2-2
d_call: .
clone_size: .
v_call: TRBV4-2

cdr3_aa: CASSTRGMLNTEAFF
cdr3_nt: TGTGCCAGCAGTACCCGGGGGATGTTGAACACTGAAGCTTTCTTT
j_call: TRBJ1-1
d_call: .
clone_size: once
v_call: TRBV21-1

cdr3_aa: CASSLEAGPTQFF
cdr3_nt: TGCGCCAGCAGCTTAGAAGCGGGCCCTACCCAGTTCTTC
j_call: TRBJ2-1
d_call: .
clone_size: .
v_call: TRBV5-1

cdr3_aa: CASSIEGYGYTF
cdr3_nt: TGTGCCAGTAGTATCGAGGGTTATGGCTACACCTTC
j_call: TRBJ1-2
d_call: .
clone_size: .
v_call: TRBV19

cdr3_aa: CASSQDPSVGTQYF
cdr3_nt: TGTGCCAGCAGCCAAGATCCCAGCGTCGGGACCCAGTACTTC
j_call: TRBJ2-5
d_call: .
clone_size: .
v_call: TRBV4-2

cdr3_aa: CASSLAHEGGKLFF
cdr3_nt: TGTGCCAGCAGCTTAGCGCATGAGGGTGGAAAACTGTTTTTT
j_call: TRBJ1-4
d_call: .
clone_size: .
v_call: TRBV7-9

cdr3_aa: CASSSSGLVGRQETQYF
cdr3_nt: TGTGCCAGCAGCTCCTCGGGACTAGTGGGGCGCCAAGAGACCCAGTACTTC
j_call: TRBJ2-5
d_call: TRBD2
clone_size: .
v_call: TRBV11-2

cdr3_aa: CASSPGFTEAFF
cdr3_nt: TGTGCCAGCAGTCCGGGATTCACTGAAGCTTTCTTT
j_call: TRBJ1-1
d_call: .
clone_size: .
v_call: TRBV25-1

cdr3_aa: CASSLLGLGAFF
cdr3_nt: TGCGCCAGCAGCTTACTGGGGCTTGGAGCTTTCTTT
j_call: TRBJ1-1
d_call: .
clone_size: .
v_call: TRBV5-1

cdr3_aa: CASSFNRGWGYTF
cdr3_nt: TGTGCCAGCAGTTTTAACCGAGGATGGGGCTACACCTTC
j_call: TRBJ1-2
d_call: .
clone_size: .
v_call: TRBV27

cdr3_aa: CASSLQGSFGNTIYF
cdr3_nt: TGTGCCAGCAGCCTACAGGGGAGCTTTGGAAACACCATATATTTT
j_call: TRBJ1-3
d_call: TRBD1
clone_size: .
v_call: TRBV6-6

cdr3_aa: CASTPQGKNIQYF
cdr3_nt: TGTGCCAGCACTCCCCAGGGGAAGAACATTCAGTACTTC
j_call: TRBJ2-4
d_call: .
clone_size: .
v_call: TRBV28

cdr3_aa: CASSPTGTDTQYF
cdr3_nt: TGTGCCAGCAGCCCGACAGGTACAGATACGCAGTATTTT
j_call: TRBJ2-3
d_call: .
clone_size: .
v_call: TRBV3-1/TRBV3-2

cdr3_aa: CASSLSGRSGNTIYF
cdr3_nt: TGTGCCAGCAGCTTGTCAGGTCGCTCTGGAAACACCATATATTTT
j_call: TRBJ1-3
d_call: .
clone_size: few
v_call: TRBV7-2

cdr3_aa: CATSRPGSSSGNTIYF
cdr3_nt: TGTGCCACCAGCAGGCCGGGGTCCTCCTCTGGAAACACCATATATTTT
j_call: TRBJ1-3
d_call: .
clone_size: .
v_call: TRBV15

cdr3_aa: CASSPSRVEVGLEQFF
cdr3_nt: TGTGCCAGCAGCCCCTCCCGCGTAGAGGTAGGACTTGAGCAGTTCTTC
j_call: TRBJ2-1
d_call: .
clone_size: .
v_call: TRBV9

cdr3_aa: CASSARDRVYTGELFF
cdr3_nt: TGTGCCAGCAGCGCCCGGGACAGGGTGTACACCGGGGAGCTGTTTTTT
j_call: TRBJ2-2
d_call: TRBD1
clone_size: .
v_call: TRBV9

cdr3_aa: CASSPQGLARADTQYF
cdr3_nt: TGTGCCAGCAGCCCCCAGGGACTAGCGCGCGCAGATACGCAGTATTTT
j_call: TRBJ2-3
d_call: TRBD2
clone_size: .
v_call: TRBV9

cdr3_aa: CASSQDPGSYGYTF
cdr3_nt: TGCGCCAGCAGCCAAGATCCCGGGAGCTATGGCTACACCTTC
j_call: TRBJ1-2
d_call: .
clone_size: .
v_call: TRBV4-1

cdr3_aa: CASSLGGRGNTEAFF
cdr3_nt: TGTGCCAGCAGCTTAGGGGGCAGGGGGAACACTGAAGCTTTCTTT
j_call: TRBJ1-1
d_call: .
clone_size: .
v_call: TRBV11-3

cdr3_aa: CASSRPGQYQETQYF
cdr3_nt: TGCGCCAGCAGCCGCCCGGGACAGTACCAAGAGACCCAGTACTTC
j_call: TRBJ2-5
d_call: TRBD1
clone_size: .
v_call: TRBV5-1

cdr3_aa: CASSLTGQGANDNQPQHF
cdr3_nt: TGTGCCAGCAGCTTGACGGGACAGGGGGCTAACGACAATCAGCCCCAGCATTTT
j_call: TRBJ1-5
d_call: TRBD1
clone_size: .
v_call: TRBV5-5

cdr3_aa: CSVATSHGWRYGYTF
cdr3_nt: TGCAGCGTTGCGACGTCTCATGGGTGGCGGTATGGCTACACCTTC
j_call: TRBJ1-2
d_call: .
clone_size: .
v_call: TRBV29-1

cdr3_aa: CATSDTSATYNEQFF
cdr3_nt: TGTGCCACCAGTGATACTAGCGCAACCTACAATGAGCAGTTCTTC
j_call: TRBJ2-1
d_call: TRBD2
clone_size: .
v_call: TRBV24-1

cdr3_aa: CASSRGRGPNTGELFF
cdr3_nt: TGTGCCAGCAGTCGGGGCAGGGGTCCGAACACCGGGGAGCTGTTTTTT
j_call: TRBJ2-2
d_call: .
clone_size: once
v_call: TRBV27

cdr3_aa: CASSESVQGASNQPQHF
cdr3_nt: TGCGCCAGCAGTGAGTCGGTACAGGGGGCAAGCAATCAGCCCCAGCATTTT
j_call: TRBJ1-5
d_call: TRBD1
clone_size: .
v_call: TRBV10-2